This passage covers 16 T cell receptor beta chains from one sample sequenced in a study of OX40 agonist ivuxolimab in advanced cancers. Only in-frame clones appear in the TCRdb table, and some are missing; sequencing was by immunoSEQ multiplex PCR. The data contain fewer than 85,000 clones, about 85% of them singletons. The sample here was CD4+ or CD8+ T cells sorted from blood, taken in a trial of the OX40 agonist ivuxolimab. These receptors all stem from an adult with an advanced solid tumor such as melanoma, head and neck, liver or kidney cancer.

This rearrangement joins TRBV7-9 to TRBJ2-5, with D possibly matching TRBD1 (6 bases). The CDR3 loop spans 13 amino acids. Germline CDR1 reads SEHNR; CDR2 reads FQNEAQ (reference sequence). The V gene lost 4 bases and the J gene lost 2 bases, with 8 bases spanning the gap. CDR3 residues: CASSSTGQETQYF. The CDR3 nucleotides are TGTGCCAGCAGCTCGACAGGTCAAGAGACCCAGTACTTC.

The V gene is TRBV9, the J gene TRBJ1-1; tentative D call: TRBD1 (6 bases). Trimming left V 4 bases short and J 3 bases short, with 10 bases between. From germline, CDR1 is SGDLS and CDR2 YYNGEE. The CDR3 covers 13 residues. CDR3: CASSWDTYTEAFF. The CDR3 DNA reads as TGTGCCAGCAGCTGGGACACCTACACTGAAGCTTTCTTT.

This clone has a single count. The V call is TRBV30, the J call TRBJ2-3, with D hard to call. This CDR3 has 13 amino acids. V gave up 3 bases and J gave up 5 bases, with 12 bases separating them. Germline CDR1 and CDR2: GTSNPN and SVGIG (reference sequence). The CDR3 is CAWRSSMVDTQYF. The CDR3 DNA follows: TGTGCCTGGAGGAGCTCTATGGTAGATACGCAGTATTTT.

In DNA form, the CDR3 reads TGTGCCAGTAGGAACTTAGGGACAAACACCGGGGAGCTGTTTTTT. It yields the protein CASRNLGTNTGELFF. The V gene is TRBV19, the J gene TRBJ2-2; D may be TRBD1 (6 bases). Germline V gives CDR1 LNHDA, CDR2 SQIVND (reference sequence). This CDR3 is 15 amino acids long. The V and J ends lost 6 bases and 2 bases respectively, with 13 bases between them.

The genes are TRBV6-5 and TRBJ2-2; no definite D call. Trimming shortened V by 6 bases and J by 4 bases, and 9 bases separated the two germline ends. CDR1 is MNHEY and CDR2 is SVGAGI in the germline V gene. This CDR3 is 13 amino acids long. In nucleotides, the CDR3 is TGTGCCAGCAGCCCCTCGAGCACCGGGGAGCTGTTTTTT. Translating gives CASSPSSTGELFF.

The V and J genes are TRBV4-1 and TRBJ2-1, with D perhaps TRBD1 or TRBD2 (5 bases each). Trimming cost V 5 bases and J 8 bases, with 25 bases left between them. This CDR3 comprises 17 residues. Germline CDR1 MGHRA, CDR2 YSYEKL. CDR3 sequence: CASSEGSASRVSDEQFF. The CDR3 coding sequence is TGCGCCAGCAGCGAAGGGTCGGCTAGCAGGGTTAGCGATGAGCAGTTCTTC.

V and J are TRBV29-1 and TRBJ2-7; D perhaps matches TRBD1 (5 bases). The CDR3 spans 12 residues. Deletions cut 6 bases from V and 6 bases from J, with 15 bases between. Germline lookup yields CDR1 SQVTM and CDR2 ANQGSEA. CDR3 sequence reads: CSVLVQGSEQYF. CDR3 sequence (DNA): TGCAGCGTCCTGGTCCAGGGCTCCGAGCAGTACTTC.

The J gene is TRBJ2-1, the V gene TRBV11-2; D possibly uses TRBD1 or TRBD2 (5 bases each). Germline V CDR1 and CDR2: SGHAT, FQNNGV. Trimming shortened V by 2 bases and J by 12 bases, and 20 bases separated the two germline ends. This CDR3 contains 15 residues. The CDR3 protein is CASSLFERGVSGQFF. The CDR3, as DNA: TGTGCCAGCAGCTTATTTGAGAGGGGAGTATCTGGGCAGTTCTTC.

The gene calls are TRBV7-2 and TRBJ1-1, with D perhaps matching TRBD1 (5 bases). This CDR3 is built from 12 residues. The V end was cut by 1 base, the J end by 10 bases, with 10 bases between. The germline gives CDR1 SGHTA, CDR2 FQGNSA. CDR3 sequence (DNA): TGTGCCAGCAGCTTAGAACGTGGGGCAGCTTTCTTT. This sequence encodes CASSLERGAAFF.

The genes are TRBV19 and TRBJ1-2; TRBD1 is a possible D gene (6 bases). V dropped 7 bases and J dropped 7 bases, with 13 bases sitting between them. The germline V gene encodes CDR1 LNHDA and CDR2 SQIVND (reference sequence). This CDR3 comprises 12 residues. Here the CDR3 DNA reads TGTGCCAGTAACACAGGGAAGCGTGGCTACACCTTC. Residues: CASNTGKRGYTF.

The J gene is TRBJ1-6, the V gene TRBV12-5; D is unresolved. The CDR3 spans 15 residues. Trimming took off 0 bases at V and 7 bases at J, with 10 bases between the two ends. Germline V gene lookup returns CDR1 LGHNT and CDR2 FRNRAP. This chain's CDR3 is CASGLVQGRNSPLHF. DNA for the CDR3: TGTGCTAGTGGTTTGGTACAAGGGCGAAATTCACCCCTCCACTTT.

The chain links TRBV5-6 to TRBJ2-1; a weak D match, TRBD2 (6 bases). The CDR3 is 14 residues long. CDR1 and CDR2 from the germline V gene are SGHDT and YYEEEE. Trimming took 4 bases from V and 6 from J, leaving 14 bases between them. CDR3 nucleotides: TGTGCCAGCAGCAATCCCGGGACTCCCAATGAGCAGTTCTTC. Residues: CASSNPGTPNEQFF.

J is TRBJ2-7 and V is TRBV5-1; 9 nucleotides align to TRBD1. The germline V gene encodes CDR1 SGHRS and CDR2 YFSETQ. This CDR3 has 13 amino acids. V shed 4 bases, J shed 6 bases, and the junction held 5 bases outside the gene matches. In DNA, the CDR3 is TGCGCCAGCAGCCTAGGACAGGGGCTCGAGCAGTACTTC. This translates into CASSLGQGLEQYF.

The chain combines TRBV7-2 with TRBJ1-2; D call uncertain. The CDR3 runs to 11 residues. Deletions cut 3 bases from V and 5 bases from J, with 4 bases between. CDR1 and CDR2 (germline): SGHTA, FQGNSA. CDR3 sequence reads: CASSFEYGYTF. DNA for the CDR3: TGTGCCAGCAGCTTCGAGTATGGCTACACCTTC.

This chain joins TRBV6-6 and TRBJ1-2, with D possibly TRBD1 on 5 matching bases. Trimming took 7 bases from V and 4 from J, leaving 22 bases between them. Germline CDR1 is MNHNY and CDR2 is SVGAGI (reference sequence). This CDR3 has 16 residues. The CDR3 DNA reads as TGTGCCAGCACGTTGGGACCTTCCGGGGCAGTCTATGGCTACACCTTC. This translates into CASTLGPSGAVYGYTF.

The rearrangement uses TRBV7-6 and TRBJ2-3; D unresolved. The V end was cut by 3 bases, the J end by 2 bases, with 6 bases between. Germline loops: CDR1 SGHVS, CDR2 FNYEAQ. CDR3 size: 13 residues. CDR3 sequence (DNA): TGTGCCAGCAGCTTCAAGGCCACAGATACGCAGTATTTT. It yields the protein CASSFKATDTQYF.